The rows below give T cell receptor beta chains drawn from one sample of a study of CD8 T cells in ankylosing spondylitis. From the 5' RACE reads, TCRdb called clonotypes with MiXCR, one entry per CDR3 protein. The sample has approximately 500,000 distinct CDR3 sequences; roughly 13% are singletons. The sequencing sample was made of blood, either unsorted or a sorted T cell fraction (not recorded which). The receptors were gathered from a male donor with ankylosing spondylitis. Each CDR3 is given with its conserved first and last residue. Fields, in order: J gene, D gene, V gene, clone size, CDR3 protein, CDR3 DNA. A D gene is named only where the DNA matches it firmly. Clone size, where shown, is once, few, many, or a class for clones that have expanded.

TRBJ1-1,.,TRBV12-3/TRBV12-4,.,CASSRTTGYTEAFF,TGTGCCAGCAGCCGAACAACAGGGTACACTGAAGCTTTCTTT
TRBJ2-1,TRBD2,TRBV7-8,few,CASSLGTSGRGHEQFF,TGTGCCAGCAGCTTAGGGACTAGCGGGAGAGGCCATGAGCAGTTCTTC
TRBJ1-5,.,TRBV6-1,few,CASSEMGRDDNQPQHF,TGTGCCAGCAGTGAAATGGGCAGGGATGATAATCAGCCCCAGCATTTT
TRBJ2-3,TRBD2,TRBV5-1,.,CASSLAPAGAPTDTQYF,TGCGCCAGCAGCTTGGCCCCGGCGGGAGCTCCCACAGATACGCAGTATTTT
TRBJ2-4,TRBD2,TRBV3-1,.,CASSQTSRTSGNIQYF,TGTGCCAGCAGCCAAACCTCAAGGACTAGCGGAAACATTCAGTACTTC
TRBJ2-1,TRBD2,TRBV10-2,few,CASSEPTPLLAGVYNEQFF,TGCGCCAGCAGTGAGCCAACACCTTTACTAGCGGGAGTCTACAATGAGCAGTTCTTC
TRBJ1-1,.,TRBV5-1,few,CASSTGTPTTEAFF,TGCGCCAGCAGCACCGGAACACCTACCACTGAAGCTTTCTTT
TRBJ2-7,.,TRBV7-6,.,CASSLGPNYEQYF,TGTGCCAGCAGTCTTGGACCGAACTACGAGCAGTACTTC
TRBJ1-4,TRBD1,TRBV18,.,CASSPPRGLGNEKLFF,TGTGCCAGCTCACCACCCAGGGGGCTCGGTAATGAAAAACTGTTTTTT
TRBJ2-1,TRBD2,TRBV29-1,many,CSVFLTSGYNEQFF,TGCAGCGTCTTCCTTACTAGCGGCTACAATGAGCAGTTCTTC
TRBJ2-5,.,TRBV9,many,CASSVQDGETQYF,TGTGCCAGCAGCGTACAGGATGGAGAGACCCAGTACTTC
TRBJ2-6,.,TRBV5-1,few,CASSLTPETSSGANVLTF,TGCGCCAGCAGCTTGACCCCAGAAACTAGCTCTGGGGCCAACGTCCTGACTTTC
TRBJ2-5,TRBD1,TRBV15,many,CATSKRTGVIETQYF,TGTGCCACCAGCAAGAGAACAGGGGTAATTGAGACCCAGTACTTC
TRBJ2-1,.,TRBV20-1,.,CSARDSRQGGNEQFF,TGCAGTGCTAGAGATAGCCGACAGGGAGGTAATGAGCAGTTCTTC
TRBJ2-3,TRBD2,TRBV29-1,many,CSVWTSGGGGHSTDTQYF,TGCAGCGTTTGGACTAGTGGGGGTGGAGGTCATAGCACAGATACGCAGTATTTT
TRBJ2-2,.,TRBV20-1,few,CSALKSNTGELFF,TGCAGTGCTTTGAAGTCGAACACCGGGGAGCTGTTTTTT
TRBJ2-3,.,TRBV29-1,few,CSVQLAGTDTQYF,TGCAGCGTTCAGCTAGCTGGCACAGATACGCAGTATTTT
TRBJ2-1,.,TRBV5-1,many,CASSLLFYNEQFF,TGCGCCAGCAGCTTGTTATTCTACAATGAGCAGTTCTTC
TRBJ2-1,.,TRBV5-1,many,CASSPTRVAEEQFF,TGCGCCAGCAGCCCAACTCGGGTTGCAGAGGAGCAGTTCTTC
TRBJ2-2,.,TRBV20-1,many,CSATEVGNTGELFF,TGCAGTGCAACCGAAGTGGGGAACACCGGGGAGCTGTTTTTT
TRBJ2-1,.,TRBV7-8,.,CASSSDGGYNEQFF,TGTGCCAGCAGCTCCGATGGGGGCTACAATGAGCAGTTCTTC
TRBJ2-5,TRBD1,TRBV20-1,.,CSAPDRGVETQYF,TGCAGTGCTCCAGACAGGGGGGTAGAGACCCAGTACTTC
TRBJ2-5,TRBD1,TRBV2,many,CASVRQGREETQYF,TGTGCCAGCGTTAGACAGGGAAGGGAAGAGACCCAGTACTTC
TRBJ2-7,TRBD2,TRBV5-1,.,CASSLDGTTYEQYF,TGCGCCAGCAGCTTAGATGGGACTACCTACGAGCAGTACTTC
TRBJ2-7,TRBD2,TRBV11-2,.,CASSGIGEGHYEQYF,TGTGCCAGCAGCGGGATCGGGGAGGGCCATTACGAGCAGTACTTC
TRBJ2-1,TRBD2,TRBV29-1,.,CSGGRAVNEQFF,TGCAGCGGCGGGAGGGCCGTAAATGAGCAGTTCTTC
TRBJ2-7,.,TRBV9,few,CASSVGVAYPYEQYF,TGTGCCAGCAGCGTCGGAGTAGCCTACCCTTACGAGCAGTACTTC
TRBJ2-7,TRBD1,TRBV24-1,.,CATSDPGTGGYEQYF,TGTGCCACCAGTGATCCCGGGACAGGGGGGTACGAGCAGTACTTC
TRBJ2-1,TRBD2,TRBV2,many,CASSVAGGPIYNEQFF,TGTGCCAGCAGCGTTGCGGGGGGCCCGATCTACAATGAGCAGTTCTTC
TRBJ1-1,.,TRBV20-1,.,CSARAMDYTEAFF,TGCAGTGCTAGAGCTATGGATTACACTGAAGCTTTCTTT
TRBJ2-3,TRBD1,TRBV5-4,few,CASSRPGQGVSTDTQYF,TGTGCCAGCAGCAGACCGGGACAGGGGGTCTCCACAGATACGCAGTATTTT
TRBJ2-1,TRBD2,TRBV29-1,.,CSVELLGLAVNEQFF,TGCAGCGTTGAATTATTAGGACTAGCGGTAAATGAGCAGTTCTTC
TRBJ2-6,.,TRBV15,.,CATSRSLTSGANVLTF,TGTGCCACCAGCAGATCTTTGACGTCTGGGGCCAACGTCCTGACTTTC
TRBJ2-3,.,TRBV3-1,few,CASSQSAGDTQYF,TGTGCCAGCAGCCAATCTGCGGGAGATACGCAGTATTTT
TRBJ2-3,.,TRBV12-3/TRBV12-4,few,CASSLRIAGDTQYF,TGTGCCAGCAGTTTAAGGATAGCCGGGGATACGCAGTATTTT
TRBJ2-1,.,TRBV18,.,CASSPPSSGYNEQFF,TGTGCCAGCTCACCACCGAGTTCGGGGTACAATGAGCAGTTCTTC
TRBJ1-2,.,TRBV3-1,.,CASSLRRGGGYTF,TGTGCCAGCAGCCTACGAAGGGGGGGAGGCTACACCTTC
TRBJ2-1,.,TRBV12-3/TRBV12-4,many,CASSLQRGYGNEQFF,TGTGCCAGCAGTTTACAACGGGGCTATGGCAATGAGCAGTTCTTC